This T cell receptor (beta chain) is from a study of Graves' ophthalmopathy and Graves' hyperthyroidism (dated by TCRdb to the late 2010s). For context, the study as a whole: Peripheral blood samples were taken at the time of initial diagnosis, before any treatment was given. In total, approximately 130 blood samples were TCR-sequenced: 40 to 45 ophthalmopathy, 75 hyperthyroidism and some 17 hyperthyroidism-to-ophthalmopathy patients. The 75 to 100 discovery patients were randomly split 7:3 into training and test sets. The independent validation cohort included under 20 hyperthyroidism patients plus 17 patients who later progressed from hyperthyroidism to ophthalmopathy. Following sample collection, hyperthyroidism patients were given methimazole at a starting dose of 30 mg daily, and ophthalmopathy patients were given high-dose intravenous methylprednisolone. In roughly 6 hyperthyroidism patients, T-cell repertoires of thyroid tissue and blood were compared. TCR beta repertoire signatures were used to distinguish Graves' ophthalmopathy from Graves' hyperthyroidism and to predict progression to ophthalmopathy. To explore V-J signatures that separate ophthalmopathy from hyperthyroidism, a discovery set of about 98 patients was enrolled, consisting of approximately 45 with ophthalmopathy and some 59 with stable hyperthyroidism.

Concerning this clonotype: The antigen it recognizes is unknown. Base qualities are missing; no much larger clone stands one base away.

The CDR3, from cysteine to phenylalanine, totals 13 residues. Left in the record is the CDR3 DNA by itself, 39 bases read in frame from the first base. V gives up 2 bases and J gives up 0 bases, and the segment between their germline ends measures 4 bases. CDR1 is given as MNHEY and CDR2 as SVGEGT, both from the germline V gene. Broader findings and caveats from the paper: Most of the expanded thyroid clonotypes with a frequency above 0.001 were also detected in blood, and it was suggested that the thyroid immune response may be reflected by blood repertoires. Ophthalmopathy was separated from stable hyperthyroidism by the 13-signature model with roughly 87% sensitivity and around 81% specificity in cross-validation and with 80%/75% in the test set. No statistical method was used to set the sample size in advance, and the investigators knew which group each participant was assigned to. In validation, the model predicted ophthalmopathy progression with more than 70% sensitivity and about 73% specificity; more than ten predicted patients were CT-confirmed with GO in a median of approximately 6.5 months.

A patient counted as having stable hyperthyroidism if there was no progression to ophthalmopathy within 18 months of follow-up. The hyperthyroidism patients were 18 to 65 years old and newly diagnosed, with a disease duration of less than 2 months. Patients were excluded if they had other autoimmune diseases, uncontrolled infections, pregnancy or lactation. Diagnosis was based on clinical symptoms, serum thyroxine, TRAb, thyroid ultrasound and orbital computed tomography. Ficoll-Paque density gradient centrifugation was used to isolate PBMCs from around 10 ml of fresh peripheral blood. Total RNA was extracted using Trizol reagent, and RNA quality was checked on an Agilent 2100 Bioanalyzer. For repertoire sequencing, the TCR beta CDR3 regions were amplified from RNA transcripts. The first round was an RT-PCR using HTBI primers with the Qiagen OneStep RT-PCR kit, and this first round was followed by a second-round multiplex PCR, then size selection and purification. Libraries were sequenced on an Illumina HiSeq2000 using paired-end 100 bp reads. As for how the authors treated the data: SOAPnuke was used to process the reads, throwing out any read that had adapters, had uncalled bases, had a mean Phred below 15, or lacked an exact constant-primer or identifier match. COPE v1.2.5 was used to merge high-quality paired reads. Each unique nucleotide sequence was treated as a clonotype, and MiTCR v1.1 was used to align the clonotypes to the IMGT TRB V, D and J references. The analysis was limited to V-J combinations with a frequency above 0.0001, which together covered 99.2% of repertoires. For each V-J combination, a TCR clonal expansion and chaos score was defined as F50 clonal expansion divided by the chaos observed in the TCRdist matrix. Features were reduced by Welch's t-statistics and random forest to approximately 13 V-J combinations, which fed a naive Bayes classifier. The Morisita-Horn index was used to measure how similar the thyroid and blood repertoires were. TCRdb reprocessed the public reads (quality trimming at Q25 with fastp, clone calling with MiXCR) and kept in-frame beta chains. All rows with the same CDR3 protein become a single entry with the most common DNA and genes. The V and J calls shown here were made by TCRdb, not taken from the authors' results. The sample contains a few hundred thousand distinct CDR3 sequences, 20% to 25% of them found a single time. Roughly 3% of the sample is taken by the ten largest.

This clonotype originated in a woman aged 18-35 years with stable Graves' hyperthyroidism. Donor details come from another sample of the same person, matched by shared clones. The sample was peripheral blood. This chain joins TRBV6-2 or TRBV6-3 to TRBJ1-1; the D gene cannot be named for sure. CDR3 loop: CASSYLVNTEAFF. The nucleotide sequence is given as TGTGCCAGCAGTTACCTGGTGAACACTGAAGCTTTCTTT.